The 6 T cell receptor beta chains below were found in one sample sequenced in a study of blood T cell repertoires in COVID-19. Sequencing used immunoSEQ multiplex PCR; TCRdb keeps in-frame clones, though not all of them. The sample has around 240,000 clones, 80% to 90% seen once; the top ten hold over 1.5%. Sequenced input: PBMCs or T cells enriched from blood (not recorded which). These receptors all stem from a woman between 50 and 59 years old who had recovered from COVID-19.

This chain connects TRBV15 to TRBJ2-7; 7 nucleotides match TRBD1. Germline trimming cut 1 base from V and 7 bases from J; bases unmatched to any gene: 16. Per germline, CDR1 LNHNV and CDR2 YYDKDF (reference sequence). The CDR3 has 17 residues. DNA of the CDR3: TGTGCCACCAGCAGAGCCCCCCCCGGGACAGCTCTTCGGGAGCAGTACTTC. Translated: CATSRAPPGTALREQYF.

V is TRBV7-9 and J is TRBJ2-3, with 10 bases matching TRBD2. Germline CDR1 SEHNR, CDR2 FQNEAQ (reference sequence). J was trimmed by 0 bases and V by 10 bases; bases with no gene match: 10. This CDR3 comprises 16 residues. CDR3 bases: TGTGCCACCCAGAGCGGGGGGGAGTGGAGCACAGATACGCAGTATTTT. As protein: CATQSGGEWSTDTQYF.

This chain connects TRBV5-1 to TRBJ2-7; TRBD2 matches at 14 bases. The CDR3 covers 17 residues. Germline V gene lookup returns CDR1 SGHRS and CDR2 YFSETQ. V dropped 4 bases and J dropped 5; count of bases not matched to a gene: 11. The CDR3 is CASSRRRLAGGIDEQYF. The CDR3 nucleotides are TGCGCCAGCAGCCGCCGTCGACTAGCGGGGGGGATCGACGAGCAGTACTTC.

The V call is TRBV7-2, the J call TRBJ2-7; D gene uncertain. The CDR3 contains 11 residues. Germline V lookup: CDR1 SGHTA, CDR2 FQGNSA. V lost 5 bases and J lost 7, with 9 bases in between. The CDR3 region is CASSLKWEQYF. The CDR3 DNA reads as TGTGCCAGCAGCCTAAAGTGGGAGCAGTACTTC.

This clone was observed once. V and J are TRBV5-1 and TRBJ2-1; D unresolved. V lost 0 bases to trimming and J lost 4 bases, with 14 bases between them. The CDR3 spans 16 residues. Per germline, CDR1 SGHRS and CDR2 YFSETQ. CDR3 sequence (DNA): TGCGCCAGCAGCTTGGGGGCTCCCGCCCTTTACAATGAGCAGTTCTTC. This gives the protein CASSLGAPALYNEQFF.

The J gene is TRBJ1-4, the V gene TRBV21-1. TRBV21-1 represents a pseudogene. The CDR3 loop spans 13 amino acids. CDR3 DNA sequence: TGTGCCAGCAATAGAAAGACTAATGAAAAACTGTTTTTT. Its protein product is CASNRKTNEKLFF.